This T cell receptor (beta chain) was found in a study of cytomegalovirus exposure and HLA in healthy donors. PCR employed 60 Vbeta and 13 Jbeta primers. Only in-frame clones appear in the TCRdb table, and some are missing; sequencing was by immunoSEQ multiplex PCR. The profile covers some 150,000 clones, with approximately 80% appearing a single time and about 3.8% taken by the ten largest. This CDR3 has 13 residues. Germline V gene data show CDR1 as SGDLS and CDR2 as YYNGEE. V shed 4 bases and J shed 4 bases, with 11 bases lying between them. Remarks on this clone: This sample includes further DNA sequences coding for the same CDR3.

V and J are TRBV9 and TRBJ1-1; a possible D gene is TRBD1 (5 bases). Sequenced material: PBMCs. This clonotype originated in a man younger than 45 in good health and CMV-seropositive. The CDR3 sequence is CASSLGGGTEAFF. The DNA for the CDR3 is TGTGCCAGCAGCCTGGGGGGGGGCACTGAAGCTTTCTTT.